The entry that follows covers one TCR beta chain sequence. This clone has a handful of counts. Its antigen is not yet known. No much larger clone is present one base from it, and per-base qualities are unavailable. The data were taken from a study of blood T cell repertoires in COVID-19 (TCRdb year 2020). Regarding the complete study: Samples from collaborators originated in the United States, Italy and Spain and spanned both the acute and convalescent phases of COVID-19. The prospective study material was composed of cDNA or gDNA derived from T cells, B-cell-depleted T cells, or PBMCs. Deeply sampled blood TCRbeta repertoires from subjects exposed to, actively infected with, or recovered from COVID-19 were included in the dataset. A freely available public database, intended as a resource for researchers studying the immune response to SARS-CoV-2, is where the repertoires were released. Samples came from the ongoing ImmuneRACE study (first 160 participants) plus 1,254 subjects from 6 global collaborators. A de-identified subject ID, COVID-19 status, age in years and sex were almost always included in the sample metadata. HLA class I and class II types, where available, came from metadata supplied by the sample provider rather than from assay-based typing. The full study reports these points: The amount of clinical and demographic metadata varied by source and participant and was provided uncurated.

TCRbeta CDR3 regions were amplified from genomic DNA using the immunoSEQ Assay, a bias-controlled multiplex PCR. Turning to the authors' computational methods: Within the assay, amplification of reference gene primers was used to estimate how many nucleated cells each sample contained. Sequence reads were collapsed and filtered to measure the absolute abundance of every unique TCRbeta CDR3 rearrangement. Productive Simpson clonality was computed per sample as the square root of Simpson's diversity index over productive rearrangements. TCRdb carries this immuneACCESS record with in-frame sequences only. Its versions omit some clonotypes, under half of them owing to an unresolved V gene in the studies checked, with the rest unexplained. D and trimming were read from the DNA, whereas the V and J calls and clone size are those reported in that table. In this sample the table shows around 25,000 clones, roughly 79% of which occur a single time. The top ten constitute roughly 15% of the sample.

Whole blood was collected in K2EDTA tubes by collaborating institutions according to the institutions' own protocols. For TCRbeta analysis, collaborators shipped samples as frozen whole blood, isolated PBMCs, or DNA extracted from either of those sample types. Reading the germline V gene (reference sequence) gives CDR1 SGHKS and CDR2 YYEKEE. The cysteine opens and the phenylalanine closes a CDR3 of 15 amino acids. Only CDR3 DNA remains: 45 bases, in frame from the first base. For this chain, trimming is 0 bases at the V end and 2 bases at the J end, and the number of junction bases without a gene match is 4.

The sequencing input was peripheral blood. The sequence is built from TRBV5-5 and TRBJ2-7; TRBD1 fits 8 bases in the junction. The origin of this receptor is a man aged 80 or over with active or convalescent COVID-19. Here the CDR3 is given as CASSLGQGHPYEQYF. The bases read TGTGCCAGCAGCTTGGGACAGGGGCATCCCTACGAGCAGTACTTC. With the portions outside the CDR3 filled from the reference TRBV5-5 and TRBJ2-7 genes, the complete variable region becomes DAGVTQSPTHLIKTRGQQVTLRCSPISGHKSVSWYQQVLGQGPQFIFQYYEKEERGRGNFPDRFSARQFPNYSSELNVNALLLGDSALYLCASSLGQGHPYEQYFGPGTRLTVT.